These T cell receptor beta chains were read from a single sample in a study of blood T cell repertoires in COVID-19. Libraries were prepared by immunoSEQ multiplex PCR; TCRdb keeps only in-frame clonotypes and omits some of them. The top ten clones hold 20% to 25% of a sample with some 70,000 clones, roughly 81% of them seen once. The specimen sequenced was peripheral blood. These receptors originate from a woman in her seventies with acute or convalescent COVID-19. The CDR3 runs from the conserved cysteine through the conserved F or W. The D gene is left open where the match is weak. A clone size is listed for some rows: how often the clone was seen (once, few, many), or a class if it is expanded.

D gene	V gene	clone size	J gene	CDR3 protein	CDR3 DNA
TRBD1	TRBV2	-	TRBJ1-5	CASSALGTGQPQHF	TGTGCCAGCAGTGCCCTGGGGACAGGGCAGCCCCAGCATTTT
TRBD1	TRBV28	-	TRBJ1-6	CASSRQGKTPLHF	TGTGCCAGCAGTCGACAGGGGAAGACACCCCTCCACTTT
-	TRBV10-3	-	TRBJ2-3	CAISESGQTDTQYF	TGTGCCATCAGTGAAAGTGGGCAGACAGATACGCAGTATTTT
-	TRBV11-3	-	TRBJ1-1	CASSLSLNTEAFF	TGTGCCAGCAGCTTGAGCCTGAACACTGAAGCTTTCTTT
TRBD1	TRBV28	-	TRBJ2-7	CASSSGTGVSYEQYF	TGTGCCAGCAGTTCTGGGACAGGAGTCTCCTACGAGCAGTACTTC
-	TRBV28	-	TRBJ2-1	CASSLEGLRYNEQFF	TGTGCCAGCAGTTTGGAGGGGCTACGGTACAATGAGCAGTTCTTC
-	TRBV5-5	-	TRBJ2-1	CASSVQQGLDEQFF	TGTGCCAGCAGCGTACAACAGGGTCTCGATGAGCAGTTCTTC
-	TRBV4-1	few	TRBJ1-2	CASSQRGRALGYTF	TGCGCCAGCAGCCAACGAGGCAGGGCTTTAGGCTACACCTTC
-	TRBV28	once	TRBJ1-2	CANRDTDNYGYTF	TGTGCCAACAGGGACACCGATAACTATGGCTACACCTTC
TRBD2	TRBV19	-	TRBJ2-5	CASSRTSGQETQYF	TGTGCCAGTAGTCGGACTAGCGGCCAAGAGACCCAGTACTTC
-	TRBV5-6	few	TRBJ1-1	CASSRDRTEAFF	TGTGCCAGCAGCCGAGATCGGACTGAAGCTTTCTTT
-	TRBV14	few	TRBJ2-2	CASSNLQVSTGELFF	TGTGCCAGCAGCAACTTACAGGTTTCCACCGGGGAGCTGTTTTTT
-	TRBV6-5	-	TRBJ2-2	CASSYSTVGGMRELFF	TGTGCCAGCAGTTACTCAACCGTTGGGGGGATGCGGGAGCTGTTTTTT
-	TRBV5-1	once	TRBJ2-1	CASSTGHRYNEQFF	TGCGCCAGCAGCACGGGACACCGTTACAATGAGCAGTTCTTC
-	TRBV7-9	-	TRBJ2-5	CASSPHTGPQETQYF	TGTGCCAGCAGCCCACACACAGGGCCCCAAGAGACCCAGTACTTC
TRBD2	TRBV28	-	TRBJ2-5	CASSWTSGSLETQYF	TGTGCCAGCAGTTGGACTAGCGGGAGTCTGGAGACCCAGTACTTC
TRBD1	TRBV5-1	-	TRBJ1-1	CASSATGATEAFF	TGCGCCAGCAGCGCCACAGGGGCCACTGAAGCTTTCTTT
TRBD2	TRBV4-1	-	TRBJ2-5	CASSLRSSGTQETQYF	TGCGCCAGCAGCCTCCGTAGTAGCGGGACTCAAGAGACCCAGTACTTC
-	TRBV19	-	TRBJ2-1	CASSKLAATKSYNEQFF	TGTGCCAGTAGTAAGTTAGCGGCTACAAAATCGTACAATGAGCAGTTCTTC
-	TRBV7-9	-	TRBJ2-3	CASSLAGGADTQYF	TGTGCCAGCAGCTTAGCGGGAGGCGCAGATACGCAGTATTTT
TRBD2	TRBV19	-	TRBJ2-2	CASRRLAGDTGELFF	TGTGCCAGTAGGAGACTAGCGGGAGACACCGGGGAGCTGTTTTTT
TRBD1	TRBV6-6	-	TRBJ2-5	CASSRDRGQSETQYF	TGTGCCAGCAGTCGCGACAGGGGGCAATCAGAGACCCAGTACTTC
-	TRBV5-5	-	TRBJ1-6	CASSLVGGNSPLHF	TGTGCCAGCAGCTTGGTCGGGGGTAATTCACCCCTCCACTTT
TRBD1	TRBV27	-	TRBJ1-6	CASSEAQGDNSPLHF	TGTGCCAGCAGTGAAGCACAGGGGGATAATTCACCCCTCCACTTT
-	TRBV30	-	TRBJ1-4	CACPKEEPSQLFF	TGTGCCTGCCCTAAGGAGGAGCCTAGCCAACTGTTTTTT
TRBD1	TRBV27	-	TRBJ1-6	CASSLSPGGYSPLHF	TGTGCCAGCAGTTTATCGCCAGGGGGTTATTCACCCCTCCACTTT
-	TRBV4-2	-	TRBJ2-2	CASSQEQRINTGELFF	TGTGCCAGCAGCCAAGAACAGCGGATTAACACCGGGGAGCTGTTTTTT
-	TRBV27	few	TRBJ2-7	CASSIRTGYEQYF	TGTGCCAGCAGTATCCGAACCGGCTACGAGCAGTACTTC
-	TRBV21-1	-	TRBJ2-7	CASSKVVQGISYEQYF	TGTGCCAGCAGCAAAGTAGTACAGGGAATAAGCTACGAGCAGTACTTC
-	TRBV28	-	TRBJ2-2	CASVRGGSVTGELFF	TGTGCCAGCGTACGAGGAGGGTCGGTCACCGGGGAGCTGTTTTTT
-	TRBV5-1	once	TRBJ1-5	CASSLDGGDRPQHF	TGCGCCAGCAGCTTGGACGGGGGGGATAGGCCCCAGCATTTT
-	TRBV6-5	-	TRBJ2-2	CASSYSTAGELFF	TGTGCCAGCAGTTACTCGACAGCCGGGGAGCTGTTTTTT
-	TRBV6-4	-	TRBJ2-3	CASSPRGGTDTQYF	TGTGCCAGCAGCCCCCGCGGAGGCACAGATACGCAGTATTTT
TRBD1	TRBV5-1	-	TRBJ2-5	CASSSFSGGQETQYF	TGCGCCAGCAGTTCTTTCTCAGGGGGACAAGAGACCCAGTACTTC
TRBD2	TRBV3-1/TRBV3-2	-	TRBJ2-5	CASSVRSGSWQETQYF	TGTGCCAGCAGCGTTCGTAGCGGGAGTTGGCAAGAGACCCAGTACTTC
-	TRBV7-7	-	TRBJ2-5	CASSFSVTGQETQYF	TGTGCCAGCAGCTTTTCCGTGACAGGTCAAGAGACCCAGTACTTC
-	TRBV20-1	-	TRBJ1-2	CSASLLDYGYTF	TGCAGTGCTAGTCTATTAGACTATGGCTACACCTTC
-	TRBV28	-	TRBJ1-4	CASSLFGASEKLFF	TGTGCCAGCAGTTTATTTGGGGCGAGTGAAAAACTGTTTTTT
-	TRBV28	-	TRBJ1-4	CASVGSMEEKLFF	TGTGCCAGCGTTGGGAGCATGGAAGAAAAACTGTTTTTT
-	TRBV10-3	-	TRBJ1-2	CAISRRVTEEGYTF	TGTGCCATCAGTCGCAGGGTCACTGAGGAAGGCTACACCTTC
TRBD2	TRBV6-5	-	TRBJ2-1	CASSSPGGSYNEQFF	TGTGCCAGCAGTTCCCCGGGAGGCTCCTACAATGAGCAGTTCTTC
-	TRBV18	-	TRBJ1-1	CASWTGQLNTEAFF	TGTGCCAGCTGGACCGGACAGCTGAACACTGAAGCTTTCTTT
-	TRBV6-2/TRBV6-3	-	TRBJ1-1	CASSSGVAEAFF	TGTGCCAGCAGTTCTGGAGTCGCTGAAGCTTTCTTT
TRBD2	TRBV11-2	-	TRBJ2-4	CASSLRTSGSGNIQYF	TGTGCCAGCAGCCTCAGGACTAGCGGGAGCGGAAACATTCAGTACTTC